The sequence of this TCR beta chain was determined in a study of blood T cell repertoires in COVID-19. Turning to the study itself: Sites across the United States, Italy and Spain contributed samples from acute and convalescent COVID-19.

Produced via immunoSEQ multiplex PCR; TCRdb's table is partial and in-frame only. The sample lists under 300,000 clones, 70% to 85% occurring once. The CDR3 consists of 17 residues. The ends were cut back, 1 base at V and 2 bases at J, with 15 bases in the middle. Germline V gene data show CDR1 as LNHDA and CDR2 as SQIVND (reference sequence). This chain connects TRBV19 to TRBJ1-5, with D possibly being TRBD1 (5 bases). Sample: peripheral blood. This TCR was sampled from a woman aged 80 or over with acute or convalescent COVID-19. CDR3 coding DNA: TGTGCCAGTAGTATAGTAGGGGATGGTGGTGGCAATCAGCCCCAGCATTTT. It translates to CASSIVGDGGGNQPQHF.